This T cell receptor (beta chain) was captured in a study of CD8 T cells in cerebrospinal fluid in Alzheimer's disease. General study results and limits: Patients with mild cognitive impairment or Alzheimer's disease had a larger top CSF clone percentage than controls. Expanded clones of at least 3% were commoner in Alzheimer's patients than healthy subjects. Alzheimer's patients were not enriched for EBV-specific clones, which were not the most expanded.

Live CSF cells were sorted with a live/dead marker for droplet-based sequencing. TCRdb reworked the 10x single-cell sequencing reads into one entry per CDR3 protein, no DNA. Its table records roughly 1,100 distinct CDR3 sequences. With respect to this clonotype: Its target is unknown.

Germline values: CDR1 DFQATT, CDR2 SNEGSKA (reference sequence). CDR3 length: 15 residues. The chain has TRBV20-1 and TRBJ2-7; lacking DNA, the TRBD2 call made by TCRdb goes unchecked. Specimen: cerebrospinal fluid. This clonotype was sampled from a human donor in good health. CDR3 region: CSARDRTDATYEQYF.